The clone carrying this T cell receptor (beta chain) was seen a handful of times. The antigen remains unidentified. The data were taken from a study of T cell responses to AZD1222 COVID-19 vaccine. Broader study findings: Clonal diversity may have been underestimated, and the donors were mostly white British, with more females than males.

Measured with immunoSEQ multiplex PCR; TCRdb has only the in-frame clones, and not every one. Of about 180,000 clones in the sample, 90% were seen once. Germline V gene sequence: CDR1 MRHNA, CDR2 SNTAGT. The CDR3 is made up of 15 amino acids. The V end was cut by 2 bases, the J end by 1 base, with 8 bases between. The genes are TRBV6-4 and TRBJ2-2; no reliable D call. This specimen consisted of peripheral blood, obtained on day 0 of AZD1222 vaccination. This clonotype was obtained from an adult in good health. CDR3 sequence (DNA): TGTGCCAGCAGTGACGGCGCTAGGAACACCGGGGAGCTGTTTTTT. Protein product: CASSDGARNTGELFF.